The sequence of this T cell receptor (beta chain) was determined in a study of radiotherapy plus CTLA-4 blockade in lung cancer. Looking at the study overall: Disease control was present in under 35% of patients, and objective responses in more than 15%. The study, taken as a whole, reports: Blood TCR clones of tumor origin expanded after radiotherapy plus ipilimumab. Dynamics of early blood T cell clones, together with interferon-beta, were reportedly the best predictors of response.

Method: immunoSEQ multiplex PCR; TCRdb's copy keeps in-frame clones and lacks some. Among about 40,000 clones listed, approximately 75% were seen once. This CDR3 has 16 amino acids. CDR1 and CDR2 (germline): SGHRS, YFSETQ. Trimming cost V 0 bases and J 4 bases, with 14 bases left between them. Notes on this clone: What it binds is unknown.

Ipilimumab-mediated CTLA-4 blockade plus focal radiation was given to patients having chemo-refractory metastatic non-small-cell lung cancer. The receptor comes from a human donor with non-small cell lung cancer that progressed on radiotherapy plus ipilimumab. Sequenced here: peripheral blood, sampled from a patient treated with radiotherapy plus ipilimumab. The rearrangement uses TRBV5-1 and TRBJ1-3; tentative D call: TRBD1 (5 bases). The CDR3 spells CASSLEGGAGGNTIYF. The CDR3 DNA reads TGCGCCAGCAGCTTGGAAGGTGGGGCCGGGGGAAACACCATATATTTT.